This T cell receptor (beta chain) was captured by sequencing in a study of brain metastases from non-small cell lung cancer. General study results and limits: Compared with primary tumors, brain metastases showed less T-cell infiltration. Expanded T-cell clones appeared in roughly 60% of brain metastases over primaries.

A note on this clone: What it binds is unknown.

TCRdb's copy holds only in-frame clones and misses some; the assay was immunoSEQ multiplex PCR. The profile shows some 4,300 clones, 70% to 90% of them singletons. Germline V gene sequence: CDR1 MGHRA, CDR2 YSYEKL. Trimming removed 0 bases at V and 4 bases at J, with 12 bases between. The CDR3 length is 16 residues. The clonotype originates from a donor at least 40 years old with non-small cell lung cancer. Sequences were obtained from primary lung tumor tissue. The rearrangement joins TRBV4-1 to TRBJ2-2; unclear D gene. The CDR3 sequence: CASSQEGTAITGELFF. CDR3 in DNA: TGCGCCAGCAGCCAAGAAGGAACAGCGATCACCGGGGAGCTGTTTTTT.